The text below deals with one T cell receptor beta chain. Repertoires were generated with immunoSEQ multiplex PCR, while TCRdb's copy carries only in-frame clones and drops some. The sample has fewer than 80,000 clones, roughly 57% seen once; the top ten hold roughly 14%. The data originate from a study of cytotoxic CD8 clonotypes in ibrutinib-treated CLL. The receptor's source is a human donor with chronic lymphocytic leukemia. Specimen: PBMCs, collected after 12 months of ibrutinib treatment.

As DNA, the CDR3 is TGTGCCAGCAGTCACACTAGCGGGGGGGTAGATACGCAGTATTTT. The encoded protein is CASSHTSGGVDTQYF. The chain uses TRBV6-1 and TRBJ2-3; 13 nucleotides align to TRBD2. J gave up 5 bases and V 5 bases, and 4 bases lay outside the gene matches. CDR3 length: 15 residues. Per the germline V gene, CDR1 is MNHNS and CDR2 is SASEGT.